A selection of T cell receptor beta chains follows, all from one sample in a study of blood T cell repertoires in COVID-19. TCRdb's table, derived via immunoSEQ multiplex PCR, lists solely in-frame clones and lacks some. Seen here are under 300,000 clones, approximately 91% observed once, and the top ten hold over 0.65%. Sequencing used peripheral blood. These receptors came from a young man with COVID-19, enrolled during active disease. Each CDR3 is given with its conserved first and last residue. D genes are given only for firm matches. Some rows mark clone size as missing; the rest say once, few, many or name a class of expanded clone.

clone size: few
D gene: -
V gene: TRBV9
J gene: TRBJ1-1
CDR3 protein: CASSPPGNTEAFF
CDR3 DNA: TGTGCCAGCAGCCCCCCGGGGAACACTGAAGCTTTCTTT

clone size: -
D gene: TRBD1
V gene: TRBV11-1
J gene: TRBJ1-1
CDR3 protein: CASSFNRGLGAFF
CDR3 DNA: TGTGCCAGCAGCTTCAACAGGGGGTTGGGAGCTTTCTTT

clone size: -
D gene: -
V gene: TRBV5-5
J gene: TRBJ2-7
CDR3 protein: CASSSLGVYEQYF
CDR3 DNA: TGTGCCAGCAGCTCCCTAGGTGTCTACGAGCAGTACTTC

clone size: -
D gene: TRBD1
V gene: TRBV5-4
J gene: TRBJ1-2
CDR3 protein: CASSIQGDYGYTF
CDR3 DNA: TGTGCCAGCAGCATACAGGGGGACTATGGCTACACCTTC

clone size: few
D gene: -
V gene: TRBV10-2
J gene: TRBJ2-7
CDR3 protein: CASSESREQYF
CDR3 DNA: TGCGCCAGCAGTGAGTCCCGCGAGCAGTACTTC

clone size: few
D gene: TRBD1
V gene: TRBV5-4
J gene: TRBJ1-4
CDR3 protein: CASSLDRVSEKLFF
CDR3 DNA: TGTGCCAGCAGCCTAGACAGGGTATCTGAAAAACTGTTTTTT

clone size: -
D gene: -
V gene: TRBV10-3
J gene: TRBJ2-3
CDR3 protein: CAISDSDTQYF
CDR3 DNA: TGTGCCATCAGTGACTCCGATACGCAGTATTTT

clone size: -
D gene: TRBD2
V gene: TRBV19
J gene: TRBJ2-3
CDR3 protein: CASSIPRTSGVDTQYF
CDR3 DNA: TGTGCCAGTAGTATCCCCCGGACTAGCGGGGTAGATACGCAGTATTTT

clone size: once
D gene: TRBD1
V gene: TRBV6-2/TRBV6-3
J gene: TRBJ1-1
CDR3 protein: CASSYSRTGRNTEAFF
CDR3 DNA: TGTGCCAGCAGTTACTCGCGGACAGGACGGAACACTGAAGCTTTCTTT

clone size: -
D gene: TRBD1
V gene: TRBV5-1
J gene: TRBJ1-2
CDR3 protein: CASSWTGFGYTF
CDR3 DNA: TGCGCCAGCAGCTGGACAGGGTTTGGCTACACCTTC

clone size: -
D gene: -
V gene: TRBV4-2
J gene: TRBJ1-2
CDR3 protein: CASSQDQGVNYGYTF
CDR3 DNA: TGTGCCAGCAGCCAAGATCAAGGGGTAAACTATGGCTACACCTTC